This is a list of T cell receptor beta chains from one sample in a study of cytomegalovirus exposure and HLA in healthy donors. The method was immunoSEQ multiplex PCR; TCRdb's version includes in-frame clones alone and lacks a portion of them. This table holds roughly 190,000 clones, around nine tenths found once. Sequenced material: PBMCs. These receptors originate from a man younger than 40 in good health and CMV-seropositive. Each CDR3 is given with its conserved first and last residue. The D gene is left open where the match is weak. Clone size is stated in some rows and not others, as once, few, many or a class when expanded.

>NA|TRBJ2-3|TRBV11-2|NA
CASSLAVDTQYF
TGTGCCAGCAGCTTAGCGGTGGATACGCAGTATTTT
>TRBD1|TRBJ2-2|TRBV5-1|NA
CASSATGVNTGELFF
TGCGCCAGCAGCGCTACAGGGGTAAACACCGGGGAGCTGTTTTTT
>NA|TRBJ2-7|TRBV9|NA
CASSVGLVPTYEQYF
TGTGCCAGCAGCGTAGGTCTAGTCCCCACCTACGAGCAGTACTTC
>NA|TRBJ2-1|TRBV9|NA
CASSKTGTARNDEQFF
TGTGCCAGCAGTAAAACCGGGACGGCAAGGAACGATGAGCAGTTCTTC
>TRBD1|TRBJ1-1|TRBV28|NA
CASTIGTASFTEAFF
TGTGCCAGCACCATTGGGACAGCTTCATTCACTGAAGCTTTCTTT
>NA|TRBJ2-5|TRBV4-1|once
CASSQGEDTPGWETQYF
TGCGCCAGCAGCCAAGGAGAGGACACTCCTGGATGGGAGACCCAGTACTTC
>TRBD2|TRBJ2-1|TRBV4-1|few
CASSQVASGGASYNEQFF
TGCGCCAGCAGCCAAGTTGCTAGCGGGGGGGCCTCCTACAATGAGCAGTTCTTC
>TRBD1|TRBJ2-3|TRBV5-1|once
CASSKDRGLTDTQYF
TGCGCCAGCAGCAAAGACAGGGGGCTCACAGATACGCAGTATTTT
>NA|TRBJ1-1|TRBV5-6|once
CASNSGGTAFF
TGTGCCAGCAACTCGGGAGGGACAGCTTTCTTT
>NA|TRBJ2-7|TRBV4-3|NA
CASSQDHRVNSYEQYF
TGCGCCAGCAGCCAAGATCATCGGGTTAACTCCTACGAGCAGTACTTC
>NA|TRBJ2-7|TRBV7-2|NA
CASSLVGYEQYF
TGTGCCAGCAGCTTAGTGGGATACGAGCAGTACTTC
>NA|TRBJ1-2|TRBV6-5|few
CASSDYRQANYGYTF
TGTGCCAGCAGTGACTACCGACAGGCAAACTATGGCTACACCTTC
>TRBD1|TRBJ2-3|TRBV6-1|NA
CASSTMTGLGDTQYF
TGTGCCAGCAGTACGATGACAGGGCTGGGAGATACGCAGTATTTT
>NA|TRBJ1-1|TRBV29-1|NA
CSACVTGKNTEAFF
TGCAGCGCTTGCGTAACAGGGAAAAACACTGAAGCTTTCTTT
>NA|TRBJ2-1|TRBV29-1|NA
CSVGYNEQFF
TGCAGCGTGGGATACAATGAGCAGTTCTTC
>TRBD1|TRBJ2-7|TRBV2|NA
CASSEEGTETYEQYF
TGTGCCAGCAGTGAAGAGGGGACAGAGACCTACGAGCAGTACTTC
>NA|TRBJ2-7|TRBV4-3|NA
CASSHLDGYEQYF
TGCGCCAGCAGCCACTTGGACGGGTACGAGCAGTACTTC
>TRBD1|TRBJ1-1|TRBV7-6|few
CASSLRQGNTEAFF
TGTGCCAGCAGCTTACGACAGGGGAACACTGAAGCTTTCTTT
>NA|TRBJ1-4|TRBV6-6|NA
CASSGHLGGNEKLFF
TGTGCCAGCAGCGGACACCTAGGTGGTAATGAAAAACTGTTTTTT
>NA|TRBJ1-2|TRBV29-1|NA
CSVERTDYGYTF
TGCAGCGTTGAAAGGACTGATTATGGCTACACCTTC
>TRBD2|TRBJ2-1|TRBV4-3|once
CASSARETQRTSSFRSYNEQFF
TGCGCCAGCAGCGCCCGCGAAACGCAACGGACTAGCTCCTTTAGGTCCTACAATGAGCAGTTCTTC
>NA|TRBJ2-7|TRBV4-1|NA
CASSQGANTYEQYF
TGCGCCAGCAGCCAAGGGGCGAATACCTACGAGCAGTACTTC
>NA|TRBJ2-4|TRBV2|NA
CASTLNRDIQYF
TGTGCCAGCACTTTGAATAGGGACATTCAGTACTTC
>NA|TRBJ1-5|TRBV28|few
CASSVKENQPQHF
TGTGCCAGCAGCGTCAAGGAGAATCAGCCCCAGCATTTT
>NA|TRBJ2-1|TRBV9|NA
CASSGPFGNEQFF
TGTGCCAGCAGCGGCCCATTTGGGAATGAGCAGTTCTTC
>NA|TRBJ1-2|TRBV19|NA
CASSIDREGGYTF
TGTGCCAGTAGTATAGACCGGGAGGGTGGCTACACCTTC
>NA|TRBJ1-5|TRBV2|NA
CASSLSDYSNQPQHF
TGTGCCAGCAGTTTAAGTGATTATAGCAATCAGCCCCAGCATTTT
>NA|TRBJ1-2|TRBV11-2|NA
CASSLEGLANYGYTF
TGTGCCAGCAGCTTAGAGGGGTTAGCTAACTATGGCTACACCTTC
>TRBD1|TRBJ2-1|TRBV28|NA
CASCSGTAIPPFF
TGTGCCAGCTGTTCCGGGACAGCAATTCCCCCATTCTTC
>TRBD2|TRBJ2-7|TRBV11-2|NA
CASSSSSGIEQYF
TGTGCCAGCAGCTCCTCTAGCGGGATTGAGCAGTACTTC
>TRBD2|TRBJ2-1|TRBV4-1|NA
CASSQVNRDRGDNEQFF
TGCGCCAGCAGCCAAGTTAATCGGGATCGGGGGGACAATGAGCAGTTCTTC
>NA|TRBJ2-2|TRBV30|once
CAWKGGTRPGELFF
TGTGCCTGGAAGGGCGGTACGAGGCCCGGGGAGCTGTTTTTT
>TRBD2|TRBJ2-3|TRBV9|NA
CASSVTSGSGTDTQYF
TGTGCCAGCAGCGTGACTAGCGGGAGCGGTACAGATACGCAGTATTTT
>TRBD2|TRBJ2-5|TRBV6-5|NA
CASKNTGTTIGTQYF
TGTGCCAGCAAGAACACCGGGACTACCATTGGGACCCAGTACTTC
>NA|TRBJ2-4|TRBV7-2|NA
CASSLDAGGQLQYF
TGTGCCAGCAGCTTAGATGCTGGGGGACAACTTCAGTACTTC
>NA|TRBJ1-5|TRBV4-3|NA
CASSRRRSNQPQHF
TGCGCCAGCAGCCGGCGGCGGAGCAATCAGCCCCAGCATTTT
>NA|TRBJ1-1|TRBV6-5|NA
CASRRSRGIFEAFF
TGTGCCAGCAGGCGATCTAGGGGGATCTTTGAAGCTTTCTTT
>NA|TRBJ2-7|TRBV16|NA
CASSPIQGYEQYF
TGTGCCAGCAGCCCGATTCAGGGTTACGAGCAGTACTTC
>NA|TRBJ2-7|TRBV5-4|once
CASSLEISYEQYF
TGTGCCAGCAGCTTGGAAATTAGCTACGAGCAGTACTTC
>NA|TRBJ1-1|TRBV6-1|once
CASSHLGGTEAFF
TGTGCCAGCAGTCACCTAGGGGGCACTGAAGCTTTCTTT
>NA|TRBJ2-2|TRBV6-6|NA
CASSYGTTGELFF
TGTGCCAGCAGTTACGGGACAACCGGGGAGCTGTTTTTT
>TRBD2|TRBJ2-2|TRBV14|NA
CASSQRLAGAGGELFF
TGTGCCAGCAGCCAAAGGCTAGCGGGAGCAGGCGGGGAGCTGTTTTTT
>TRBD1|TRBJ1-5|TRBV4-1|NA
CASSQQGGGNQPQHF
TGCGCCAGCAGCCAGCAGGGGGGAGGCAATCAGCCCCAGCATTTT
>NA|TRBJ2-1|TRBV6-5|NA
CASSRSPGGDEQFF
TGTGCCAGCAGTCGCTCCCCCGGGGGAGATGAGCAGTTCTTC
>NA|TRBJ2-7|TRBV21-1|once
CASSEGTNPYEQYF
TGTGCCAGCAGCGAGGGAACCAACCCTTACGAGCAGTACTTC
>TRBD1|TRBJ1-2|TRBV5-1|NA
CASSIGTANYGYTF
TGCGCCAGCAGCATAGGGACAGCAAACTATGGCTACACCTTC
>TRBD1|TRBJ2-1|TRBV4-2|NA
CASSLGTGPYNEQFF
TGTGCCAGCAGCCTCGGGACAGGGCCCTACAATGAGCAGTTCTTC
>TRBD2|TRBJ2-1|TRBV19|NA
CASSITATSGYYNEQFF
TGTGCCAGTAGTATAACCGCGACTAGCGGGTATTACAATGAGCAGTTCTTC
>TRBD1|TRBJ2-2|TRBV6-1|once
CASSTGAGELFF
TGTGCCAGCAGCACAGGGGCCGGGGAGCTGTTTTTT
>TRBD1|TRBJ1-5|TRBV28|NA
CASRWTGRDQPQHF
TGTGCCAGCAGATGGACAGGGCGCGATCAGCCCCAGCATTTT
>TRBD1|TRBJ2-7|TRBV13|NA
CASSSSLGTGRYEQYF
TGTGCCAGCAGCTCCTCCTTGGGGACAGGGCGCTACGAGCAGTACTTC
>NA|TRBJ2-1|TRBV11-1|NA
CASSPRHEQFF
TGTGCCAGCAGCCCTCGCCATGAGCAGTTCTTC
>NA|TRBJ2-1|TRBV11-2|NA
CASSLGQGRDNEQFF
TGTGCCAGCAGCTTAGGGCAGGGCAGGGACAATGAGCAGTTCTTC
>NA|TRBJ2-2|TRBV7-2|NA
CASSLASWENTGELFF
TGTGCCAGCAGCTTAGCGAGTTGGGAGAACACCGGGGAGCTGTTTTTT
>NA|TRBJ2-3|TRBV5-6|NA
CASSTLPTNTQYF
TGTGCCAGCAGCACCCTTCCTACAAATACGCAGTATTTT